One sample yielded the 15 T cell receptor beta chains listed below, sequenced in a study of blood T cell repertoires in COVID-19. TCRdb's table, derived via immunoSEQ multiplex PCR, lists solely in-frame clones and lacks some. Counted here are more than 200,000 clones, 80% to 90% occurring once; the ten biggest clones make up about 2.2%. Material for sequencing was peripheral blood. These receptors all stem from a woman aged 45 to 65 with acute or convalescent COVID-19.

This chain's CDR3 is CASSSGTQNTGELFF. CDR3 coding DNA: TGTGCCAGCAGCTCCGGGACACAGAACACCGGGGAGCTGTTTTTT. This rearrangement joins TRBV7-7 to TRBJ2-2, with D tentatively TRBD1 (6 bases). V shed 4 bases and J shed 1 base, with 10 bases lying between them. CDR1 and CDR2 (germline): SSHAT, FNYEAQ (reference sequence). CDR3 size: 15 residues.

The chain combines TRBV7-9 with TRBJ1-2; TRBD1 agrees at 8 bases. V was pared by 8 bases and J by 4 bases, with 9 bases of the junction left unmatched. The CDR3 length is 14 residues. Looked up from germline, CDR1 is SEHNR and CDR2 is FQNEAQ (reference sequence). CDR3 DNA sequence: TGTGCCAGCTTAAACGAGGACAGGGTCTATGGCTACACCTTC. Protein: CASLNEDRVYGYTF.

The V call is TRBV24-1, the J call TRBJ2-1, with D unresolved. The germline CDR1 and CDR2 sequences are KGHDR and SFDVKD. CDR3 length: 14 residues. Trimming removed 5 bases from V and 2 bases from J, with 9 bases in between. CDR3 sequence: CATSASRAYNEQFF. CDR3 bases: TGTGCCACCAGTGCGTCCCGAGCCTACAATGAGCAGTTCTTC.

The rearrangement joins TRBV18 to TRBJ1-2, with a possible D match to TRBD1 (5 bases). This CDR3 is built from 15 residues. The germline gives CDR1 KGHSH, CDR2 LQKENI. V was pared by 4 bases and J by 8 bases, with 20 bases between. This chain's CDR3 is CASSQALRETSGYTF. CDR3 coding DNA: TGTGCCAGCTCACAGGCACTCAGGGAAACCTCGGGCTACACCTTC.

V gene TRBV7-2 combines with J gene TRBJ2-7; 8 positions agree with TRBD1. Unmatched junction bases numbered 4, after V lost 4 bases and J lost 2 bases. This CDR3 is 14 amino acids long. Per the germline V gene, CDR1 is SGHTA and CDR2 is FQGNSA. The CDR3 region has the DNA TGTGCCAGCAGCTCCGACAGGGGTCCCTACGAGCAGTACTTC. Translation: CASSSDRGPYEQYF.

The chain combines TRBV7-8 with TRBJ2-5; a possible D gene is TRBD1 (5 bases). CDR1 and CDR2 from the germline V gene are SGHVS and FQNEAQ. The CDR3 consists of 14 residues. Trimming left V 5 bases short and J 1 base short, with 11 bases between. The CDR3 DNA sequence: TGTGCCAGCAGCCCCAGAGACAGCCAAGAGACCCAGTACTTC. It is translated as CASSPRDSQETQYF.

The V and J genes are TRBV7-9 and TRBJ2-7, with D possibly matching TRBD2 (5 bases). CDR3 length: 14 residues. V lost 9 bases and J 7 bases, leaving 22 bases between the germline ends. Germline-derived CDR1 and CDR2 are SEHNR and FQNEAQ (reference sequence). CDR3 loop: CASRPAPPGLEQYF. DNA of the CDR3: TGTGCCAGTCGACCGGCCCCTCCGGGATTAGAGCAGTACTTC. Together with reference TRBV7-9 and TRBJ2-7, the CDR3 gives the full variable domain: DTGVSQNPRHKITKRGQNVTFRCDPISEHNRLYWYRQTLGQGPEFLTYFQNEAQLEKSRLLSDRFSAERPKGSFSTLEIQRTEQGDSAMYLCASRPAPPGLEQYFGPGTRLTVT.

The rearrangement links TRBV5-1 to TRBJ2-3; TRBD1 aligns across 7 bases. This CDR3 spans 14 amino acids. Germline V gene sequence: CDR1 SGHRS, CDR2 YFSETQ. V lost 2 bases and J lost 3; bases outside the gene matches: 3. CDR3 residues: CASSFRGSTDTQYF. The CDR3 nucleotides read TGCGCCAGCAGCTTCAGGGGGTCGACAGATACGCAGTATTTT.

In its sample, this clone was seen a few times. The chain recombines TRBV10-2 with TRBJ2-7; 9 bases fit TRBD2. The V gene's germline CDR1 is WSHSY and CDR2 SAAADI. Trimming removed 5 bases from V and 1 base from J; junction bases left unmatched: 3. The CDR3 contains 14 residues. The CDR3 DNA is TGCGCCAGCAGTCGACTAGCGGAGTCCTACGAGCAGTACTTC. Its translation is CASSRLAESYEQYF.

This clone was seen more than once but under ten times. The rearrangement joins TRBV5-1 to TRBJ2-2; D remains ambiguous. Germline CDR1 is SGHRS and CDR2 is YFSETQ. V was shortened by 0 bases and J by 1 base, with 10 bases between the two germline ends. The CDR3 contains 16 residues. The CDR3 coding sequence is TGCGCCAGCAGCTTGGGAGTTATTGGGAACACCGGGGAGCTGTTTTTT. Protein sequence: CASSLGVIGNTGELFF.

The sample holds one count of this clone. The gene calls are TRBV14 and TRBJ1-2; weak D call: TRBD1 (5 bases). The germline V gene has CDR1 SGHDN and CDR2 FVKESK. The CDR3 runs to 18 residues. V was cut by 0 bases and J by 7 bases, with 24 bases left in between. CDR3 in amino acids: CASSQDIPGRVVVRGYTF. CDR3 coding DNA: TGTGCCAGCAGCCAAGATATTCCGGGCAGGGTTGTCGTCCGTGGCTACACCTTC.

This chain links TRBV7-9 with TRBJ1-1; D uncertain. Germline values: CDR1 SEHNR, CDR2 FQNEAQ (reference sequence). V was pared by 5 bases and J by 6 bases, with 13 bases between. CDR3 length equals 13 residues. The CDR3 region is CASSPSSLSEAFF. DNA of the CDR3: TGTGCCAGCAGCCCTAGTTCTCTTTCTGAAGCTTTCTTT.

J is TRBJ2-2 and V is TRBV19; unclear D gene. CDR3 length: 12 residues. Germline V gene lookup returns CDR1 LNHDA and CDR2 SQIVND (reference sequence). Trimming removed 6 bases from V and 4 bases from J, with 6 bases in between. The CDR3 loop reads CASRTGTGELFF. As DNA, the CDR3 is TGTGCCAGTAGGACGGGCACCGGGGAGCTGTTTTTT.

The rearrangement links TRBV11-2 to TRBJ2-1; D may be TRBD2 (5 bases). The CDR3 extends over 13 amino acids. The germline V gene encodes CDR1 SGHAT and CDR2 FQNNGV. Trimming pared 5 bases from V and 10 bases from J, leaving 15 bases between. CDR3 residues: CASSLFEGAEQFF. In DNA form, the CDR3 reads TGTGCCAGCAGCCTCTTCGAGGGAGCAGAGCAGTTCTTC.

V and J are TRBV27 and TRBJ2-7, with 8 bases aligning to TRBD1. The J segment lost 0 bases and the V segment lost 2 bases, leaving 3 bases of the junction unmatched. The germline gives CDR1 MNHEY, CDR2 SMNVEV (reference sequence). The CDR3 spans 15 residues. The DNA of the CDR3 is TGTGCCAGCAGTTTAGGGACAGGACGCTCCTACGAGCAGTACTTC. Translated, it gives CASSLGTGRSYEQYF.